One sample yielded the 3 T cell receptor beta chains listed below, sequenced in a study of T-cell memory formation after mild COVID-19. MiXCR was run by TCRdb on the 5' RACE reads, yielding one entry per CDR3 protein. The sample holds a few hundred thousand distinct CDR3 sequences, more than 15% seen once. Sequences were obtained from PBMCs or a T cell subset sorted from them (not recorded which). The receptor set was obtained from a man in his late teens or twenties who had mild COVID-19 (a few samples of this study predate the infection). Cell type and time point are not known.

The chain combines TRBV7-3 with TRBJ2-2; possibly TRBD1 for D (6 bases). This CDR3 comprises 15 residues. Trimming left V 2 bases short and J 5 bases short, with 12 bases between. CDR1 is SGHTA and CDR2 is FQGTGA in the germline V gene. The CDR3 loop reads CASSLRAGQTGELFF. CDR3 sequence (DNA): TGTGCCAGCAGCTTACGAGCCGGACAGACCGGGGAGCTGTTTTTT. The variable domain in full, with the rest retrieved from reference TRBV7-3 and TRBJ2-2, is GAGVSQTPSNKVTEKGKYVELRCDPISGHTALYWYRQSLGQGPEFLIYFQGTGAADDSGLPNDRFFAVRPEGSVSTLKIQRTERGDSAVYLCASSLRAGQTGELFFGEGSRLTVL.

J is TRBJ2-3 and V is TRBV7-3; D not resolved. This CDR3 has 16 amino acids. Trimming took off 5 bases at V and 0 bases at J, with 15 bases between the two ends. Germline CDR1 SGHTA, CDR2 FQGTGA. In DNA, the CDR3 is TGTGCCAGCAGCCCCCAATCCTACTTTAGCACAGATACGCAGTATTTT. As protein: CASSPQSYFSTDTQYF.

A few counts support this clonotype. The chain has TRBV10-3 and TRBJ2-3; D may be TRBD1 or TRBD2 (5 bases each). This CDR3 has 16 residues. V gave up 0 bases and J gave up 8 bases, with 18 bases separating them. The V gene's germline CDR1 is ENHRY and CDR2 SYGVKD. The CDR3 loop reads CAISESARDPLGTQYF. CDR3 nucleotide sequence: TGTGCCATCAGTGAGTCAGCCAGGGACCCACTGGGTACGCAGTATTTT.